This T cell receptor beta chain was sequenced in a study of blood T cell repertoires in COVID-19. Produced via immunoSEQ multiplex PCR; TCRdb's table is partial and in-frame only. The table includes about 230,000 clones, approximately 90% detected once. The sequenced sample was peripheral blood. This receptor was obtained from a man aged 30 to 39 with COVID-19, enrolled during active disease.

CDR3 nucleotides: TGTGCCAGCAGGACAGGGAACACCGGGGAGCTGTTTTTT. It codes for CASRTGNTGELFF. The V gene is TRBV6-5, the J gene TRBJ2-2, with D maybe TRBD1 (6 bases). The CDR3 runs 13 residues. The germline CDR1 and CDR2 sequences are MNHEY and SVGAGI. V lost 6 bases and J lost 1, with 6 bases in between.